Shown below are 9 T cell receptor beta chains from a single sample sequenced in a study of early T cells in non-severe SARS-CoV-2 infection. TCRdb reprocessed the 5' RACE reads via MiXCR and lists one record per CDR3 protein. This repertoire shows about 100,000 distinct CDR3 sequences, roughly 11% found once; its top ten account for about 8%. The sequenced sample consisted of whole blood. These receptors all come from an adult who was a healthcare worker with PCR-confirmed SARS-CoV-2 infection or an uninfected control (not recorded which).

There are many counts of this clonotype. The V gene is TRBV12-3 or TRBV12-4, the J gene TRBJ1-2; D is undetermined. Trimming stripped 4 bases from V and 4 bases from J, with 16 bases between. This CDR3 comprises 15 residues. CDR3 sequence reads: CASSSGPGDSYGYTF. CDR3 sequence (DNA): TGTGCCAGCAGTTCCGGACCTGGGGATTCCTATGGCTACACCTTC.

The genes are TRBV18 and TRBJ2-2; the D gene is possibly TRBD2 (5 bases). CDR3 size: 16 residues. The germline V gene has CDR1 KGHSH and CDR2 LQKENI. V dropped 0 bases and J dropped 6 bases, with 14 bases sitting between them. The CDR3 spells CASSPPRGSIAGELFF. The CDR3 DNA reads TGTGCCAGCTCACCACCGAGAGGGTCGATCGCCGGGGAGCTGTTTTTT.

This rearrangement joins TRBV7-8 to TRBJ2-7; TRBD2 matches at 7 bases. The germline CDR1 and CDR2 sequences are SGHVS and FQNEAQ. V lost 0 bases, J lost 0 bases, and 2 bases stayed unmatched. The CDR3 length is 15 residues. The chain's CDR3 is CASSLAGGTSYEQYF. CDR3 sequence (DNA): TGTGCCAGCAGCTTAGCGGGGGGGACCTCCTACGAGCAGTACTTC.

This clonotype was counted at least ten times. One end of the junction is discordant with germline, which a read error may explain. The chain couples TRBV11-2 to TRBJ2-2; D call uncertain. The CDR3 is 12 amino acids. The germline V gene encodes CDR1 SGHAT and CDR2 FQNNGV. The CDR3 sequence is CAGLSNTGELFF. The CDR3 DNA sequence: TGCGCCGGGTTATCCAACACCGGGGAGCTGTTTTTT.

The gene calls are TRBV29-1 and TRBJ2-4; D gene ambiguous. Germline V lookup: CDR1 SQVTM, CDR2 ANQGSEA. Trimming stripped 1 base from V and 11 bases from J, with 12 bases between. CDR3 length: 12 residues. The CDR3 nucleotides read TGCAGCGTTGAAGTTGAGGTAGCCGTTCAGTACTTC. The encoded protein is CSVEVEVAVQYF.

This clonotype was counted between two and nine times. The rearrangement joins TRBV20-1 to TRBJ2-1, with 10 bases identical to TRBD2. The germline V gene encodes CDR1 DFQATT and CDR2 SNEGSKA (reference sequence). Trimming at V came to 5 bases and at J to 7 bases, leaving 5 bases not matched to a gene. The CDR3 has 13 amino acids. In nucleotides, the CDR3 is TGCAGTGCTCTGGGACTAGCGTCAAATGAGCAGTTCTTC. It encodes CSALGLASNEQFF.

The table lists this clonotype with many counts. DNA of the CDR3: TGTGCCAGCAGTAACGGACTAGCGGGCCACCCATACGAGCAGTACTTC. Translated: CASSNGLAGHPYEQYF. V is TRBV6-6 and J is TRBJ2-7; 11 bases match TRBD2. V lost 5 bases, J lost 4 bases, and 10 bases stayed unmatched. This CDR3 comprises 16 residues. The germline V gene encodes CDR1 MNHNY and CDR2 SVGAGI (reference sequence).

The genes are TRBV20-1 and TRBJ2-5, with TRBD2 identical over 8 bases. V lost 4 bases to trimming and J lost 5 bases; unmatched junction nucleotides: 18. This CDR3 contains 17 residues. Germline CDR1 reads DFQATT; CDR2 reads SNEGSKA (reference sequence). This chain's CDR3 is CSAINLAGQVRAETQYF. Here the CDR3 DNA reads TGCAGTGCTATCAACCTAGCGGGCCAGGTTAGGGCGGAGACCCAGTACTTC.

There are many counts of this clonotype. The chain has TRBV28 and TRBJ1-2, with D perhaps TRBD1 (5 bases). CDR3 length: 14 residues. Trimming removed 0 bases from V and 6 bases from J, with 11 bases in between. Germline loops: CDR1 MDHEN, CDR2 SYDVKM. The CDR3 DNA follows: TGTGCCAGCAGTTTATGGCAGGGTACCAATGGCTACACCTTC. Amino acids: CASSLWQGTNGYTF.